One TCR beta chain is described in this entry. The entry originates in a study of cytomegalovirus exposure and HLA in healthy donors. TCRdb's table, derived via immunoSEQ multiplex PCR, lists solely in-frame clones and lacks some. The sample gives roughly 200,000 clones, about 81% of which show up once; 0.95% to 1.5% is in the top ten. This clonotype originated in a woman under 40 in good health and CMV-seronegative. The sample was PBMCs.

The CDR3 nucleotides are TGTGCCAGCAGCCAAACTCCTACAGGGAACTATGGCTACACCTTC. Its protein is CASSQTPTGNYGYTF. The chain uses TRBV6-5 and TRBJ1-2, with D possibly TRBD1 on 6 matching bases. The CDR3 runs to 15 residues. Trimming cost V 6 bases and J 2 bases, with 16 bases left between them. The V gene's germline CDR1 is MNHEY and CDR2 SVGAGI.